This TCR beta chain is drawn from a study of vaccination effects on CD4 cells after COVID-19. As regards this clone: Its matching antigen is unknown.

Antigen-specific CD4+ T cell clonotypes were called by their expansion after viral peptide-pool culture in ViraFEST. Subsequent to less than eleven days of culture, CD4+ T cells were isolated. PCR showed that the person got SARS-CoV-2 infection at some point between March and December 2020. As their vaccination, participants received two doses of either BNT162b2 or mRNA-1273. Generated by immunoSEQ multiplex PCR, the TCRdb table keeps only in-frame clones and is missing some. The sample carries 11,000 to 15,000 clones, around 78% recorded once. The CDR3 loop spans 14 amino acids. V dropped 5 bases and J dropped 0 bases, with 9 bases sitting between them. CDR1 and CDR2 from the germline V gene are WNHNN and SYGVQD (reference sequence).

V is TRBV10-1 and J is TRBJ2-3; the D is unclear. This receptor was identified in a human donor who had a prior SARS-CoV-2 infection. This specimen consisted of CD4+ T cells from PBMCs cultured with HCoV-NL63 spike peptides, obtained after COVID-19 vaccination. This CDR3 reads CASSRTHSTDTQYF. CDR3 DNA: TGCGCCAGCAGTCGGACGCATAGCACAGATACGCAGTATTTT.